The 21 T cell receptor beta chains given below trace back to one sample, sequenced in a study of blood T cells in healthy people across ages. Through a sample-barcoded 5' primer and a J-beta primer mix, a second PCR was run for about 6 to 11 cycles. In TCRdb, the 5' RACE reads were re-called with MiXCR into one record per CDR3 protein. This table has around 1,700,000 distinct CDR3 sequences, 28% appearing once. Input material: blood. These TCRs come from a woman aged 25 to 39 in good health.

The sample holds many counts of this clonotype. DNA for the CDR3: TGCAGTGCTAGAAACCCGGGACAGGGTCCTAAGGAGCAGTACTTC. Translating gives CSARNPGQGPKEQYF. This chain connects TRBV20-1 to TRBJ2-7, with 9 positions matching TRBD1. The CDR3 consists of 15 residues. The germline V gene has CDR1 DFQATT and CDR2 SNEGSKA (reference sequence). V was clipped by 2 bases and J by 7 bases; unmatched bases: 12.

CDR3 residues: CAWSAGDKNIQYF. The CDR3 nucleotides read TGTGCCTGGAGTGCAGGGGACAAAAACATTCAGTACTTC. V is TRBV30 and J is TRBJ2-4, with TRBD1 as a possible D gene (6 bases). The CDR3 loop spans 13 amino acids. The germline V gene encodes CDR1 GTSNPN and CDR2 SVGIG (reference sequence). Trimming left V 1 base short and J 3 bases short, with 7 bases between.

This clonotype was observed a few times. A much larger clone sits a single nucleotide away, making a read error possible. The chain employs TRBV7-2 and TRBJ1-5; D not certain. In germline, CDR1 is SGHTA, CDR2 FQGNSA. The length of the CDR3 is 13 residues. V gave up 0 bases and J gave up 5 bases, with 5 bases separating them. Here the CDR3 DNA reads TGTGCCAGCAGCTTAGCATGGGATCAGCCCCAGCATTTT. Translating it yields CASSLAWDQPQHF.

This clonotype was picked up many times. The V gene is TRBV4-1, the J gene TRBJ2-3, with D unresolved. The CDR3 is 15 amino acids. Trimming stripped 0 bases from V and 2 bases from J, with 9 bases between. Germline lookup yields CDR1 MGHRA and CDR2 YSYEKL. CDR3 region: CASSQESNPTDTQYF. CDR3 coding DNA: TGCGCCAGCAGCCAAGAGTCCAATCCCACAGATACGCAGTATTTT.

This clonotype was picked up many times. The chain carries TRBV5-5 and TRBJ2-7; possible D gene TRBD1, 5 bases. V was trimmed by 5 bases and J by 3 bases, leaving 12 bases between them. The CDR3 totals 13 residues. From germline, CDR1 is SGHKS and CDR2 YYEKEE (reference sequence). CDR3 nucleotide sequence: TGTGCCAGCAGTCTGACAGAAAACTACGAGCAGTACTTC. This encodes CASSLTENYEQYF.

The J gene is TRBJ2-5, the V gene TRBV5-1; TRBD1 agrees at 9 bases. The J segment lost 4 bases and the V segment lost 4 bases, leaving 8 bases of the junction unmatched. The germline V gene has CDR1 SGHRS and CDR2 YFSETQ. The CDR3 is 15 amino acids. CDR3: CASSTLTGGLETQYF. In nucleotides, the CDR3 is TGCGCCAGCAGCACCCTGACAGGGGGATTAGAGACCCAGTACTTC.

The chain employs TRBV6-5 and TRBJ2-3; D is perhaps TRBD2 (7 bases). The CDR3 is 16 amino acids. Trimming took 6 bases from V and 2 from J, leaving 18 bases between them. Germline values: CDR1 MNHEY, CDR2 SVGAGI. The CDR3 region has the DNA TGTGCCAGCAGATCATCCCGGCGGGGGCCCACAGATACGCAGTATTTT. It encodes CASRSSRRGPTDTQYF.

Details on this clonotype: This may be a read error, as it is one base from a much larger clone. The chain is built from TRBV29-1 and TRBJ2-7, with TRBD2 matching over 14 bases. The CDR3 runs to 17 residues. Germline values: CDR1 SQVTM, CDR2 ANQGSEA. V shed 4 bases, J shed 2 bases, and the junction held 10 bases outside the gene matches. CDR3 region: CSVAPPGLAGVPYEQYF. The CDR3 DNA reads TGCAGCGTTGCTCCCCCGGGACTAGCGGGAGTCCCCTACGAGCAGTACTTC.

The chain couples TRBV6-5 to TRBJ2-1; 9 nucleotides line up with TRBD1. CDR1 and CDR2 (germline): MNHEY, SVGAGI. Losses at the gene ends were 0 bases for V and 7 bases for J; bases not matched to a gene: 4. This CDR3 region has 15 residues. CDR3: CASSYSNRGRNEQFF. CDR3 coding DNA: TGTGCCAGCAGTTACTCGAACAGGGGGCGTAATGAGCAGTTCTTC.

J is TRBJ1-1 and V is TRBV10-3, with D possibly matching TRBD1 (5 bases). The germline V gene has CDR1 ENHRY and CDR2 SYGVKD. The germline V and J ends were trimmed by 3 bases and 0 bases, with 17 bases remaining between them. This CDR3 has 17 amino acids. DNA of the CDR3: TGTGCCATCAGTGAATTTCTCTCCGGGACGGTGAACACTGAAGCTTTCTTT. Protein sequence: CAISEFLSGTVNTEAFF.

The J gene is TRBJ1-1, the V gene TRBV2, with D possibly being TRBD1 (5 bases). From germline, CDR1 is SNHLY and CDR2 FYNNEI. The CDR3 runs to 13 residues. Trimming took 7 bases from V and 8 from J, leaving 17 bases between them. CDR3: CASKIFERGEAFF. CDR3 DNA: TGTGCCAGCAAGATCTTTGAGAGGGGAGAAGCTTTCTTT.

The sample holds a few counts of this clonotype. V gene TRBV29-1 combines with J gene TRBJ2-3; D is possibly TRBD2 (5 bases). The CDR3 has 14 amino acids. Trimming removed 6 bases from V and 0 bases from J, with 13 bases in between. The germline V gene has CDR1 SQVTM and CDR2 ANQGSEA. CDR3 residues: CSVGSGFSTDTQYF. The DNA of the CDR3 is TGCAGCGTGGGGAGCGGTTTTAGCACAGATACGCAGTATTTT.

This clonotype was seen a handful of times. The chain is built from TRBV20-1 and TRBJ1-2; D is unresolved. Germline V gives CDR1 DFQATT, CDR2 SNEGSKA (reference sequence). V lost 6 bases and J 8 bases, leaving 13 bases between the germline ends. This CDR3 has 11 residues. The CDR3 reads CSATKTGGYTF. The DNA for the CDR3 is TGCAGTGCGACCAAAACGGGGGGCTACACCTTC.

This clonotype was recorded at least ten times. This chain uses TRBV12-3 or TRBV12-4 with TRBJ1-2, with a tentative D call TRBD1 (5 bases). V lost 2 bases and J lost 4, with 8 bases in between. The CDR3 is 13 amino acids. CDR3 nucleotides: TGTGCCAGCAGTTTAAGGGGACCCTATGGCTACACCTTC. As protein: CASSLRGPYGYTF.

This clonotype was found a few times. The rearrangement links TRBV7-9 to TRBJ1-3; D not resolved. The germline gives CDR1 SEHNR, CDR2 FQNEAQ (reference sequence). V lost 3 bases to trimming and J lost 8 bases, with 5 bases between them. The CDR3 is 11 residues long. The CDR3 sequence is CASSLEDTIYF. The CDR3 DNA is TGTGCCAGCAGCTTGGAGGACACCATATATTTT. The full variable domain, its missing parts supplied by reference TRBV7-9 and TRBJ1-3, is DTGVSQNPRHKITKRGQNVTFRCDPISEHNRLYWYRQTLGQGPEFLTYFQNEAQLEKSRLLSDRFSAERPKGSFSTLEIQRTEQGDSAMYLCASSLEDTIYFGEGSWLTVV.

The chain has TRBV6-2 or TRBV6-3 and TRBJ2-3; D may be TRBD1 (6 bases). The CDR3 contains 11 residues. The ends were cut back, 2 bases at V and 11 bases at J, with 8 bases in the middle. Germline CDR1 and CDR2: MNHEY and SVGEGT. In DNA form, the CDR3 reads TGTGCCAGCAGTTACCCGGACAGGCAGTATTTT. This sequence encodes CASSYPDRQYF.

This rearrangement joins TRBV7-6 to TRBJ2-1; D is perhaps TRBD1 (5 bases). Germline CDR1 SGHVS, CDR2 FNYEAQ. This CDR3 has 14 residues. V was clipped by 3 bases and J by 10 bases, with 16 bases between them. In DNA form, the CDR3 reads TGTGCCAGCAGCTTCCAGGGAAACTCCTACGAGCAGTTCTTC. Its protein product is CASSFQGNSYEQFF.

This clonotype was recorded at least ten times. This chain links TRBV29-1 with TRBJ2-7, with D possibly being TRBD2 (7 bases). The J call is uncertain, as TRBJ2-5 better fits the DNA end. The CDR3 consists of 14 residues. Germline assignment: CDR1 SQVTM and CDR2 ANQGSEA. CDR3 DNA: TGCAGCGTTGAAGTGGGGGGGGGCGGACAGACCCAGTACTTC. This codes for CSVEVGGGGQTQYF.

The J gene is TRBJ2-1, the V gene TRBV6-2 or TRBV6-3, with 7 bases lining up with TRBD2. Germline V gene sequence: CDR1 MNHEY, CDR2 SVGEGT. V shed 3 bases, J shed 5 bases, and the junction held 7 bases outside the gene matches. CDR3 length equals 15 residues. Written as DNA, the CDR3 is TGTGCCAGCAGTTATTCGGCGGGAGCCCACAATGAGCAGTTCTTC. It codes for CASSYSAGAHNEQFF.

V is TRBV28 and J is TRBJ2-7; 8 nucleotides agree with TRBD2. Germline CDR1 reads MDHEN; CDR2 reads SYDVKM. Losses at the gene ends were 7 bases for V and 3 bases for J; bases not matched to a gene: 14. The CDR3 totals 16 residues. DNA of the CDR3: TGTGCCAGCACCCGGGGGGGTTATGTCGCCAGCTACGAGCAGTACTTC. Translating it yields CASTRGGYVASYEQYF.

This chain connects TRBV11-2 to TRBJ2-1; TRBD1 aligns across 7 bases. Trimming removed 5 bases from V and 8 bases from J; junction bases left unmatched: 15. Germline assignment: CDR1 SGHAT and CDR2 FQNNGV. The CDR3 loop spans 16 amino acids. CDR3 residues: CASSQWTGVYNHEQFF. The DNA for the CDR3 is TGTGCCAGCAGCCAGTGGACAGGCGTCTACAATCATGAGCAGTTCTTC.